Below are 32 T cell receptor beta chains sequenced from a single sample in a study of siplizumab effects on memory and regulatory T cells. TCRdb's copy holds only in-frame clones and misses some; the assay was immunoSEQ multiplex PCR. Among 90,000 to 110,000 clones listed, 92% were seen once. The sequenced material came from Tregs sorted from blood. The origin of the receptors is a human donor in good health.

This clone has a single count. The CDR3 DNA reads TGTGCCTGGAGGAGGACAGCCGCGCAGGGTGGCTACACCTTC. Residues: CAWRRTAAQGGYTF. V is TRBV30 and J is TRBJ1-2; TRBD1 might be the D (6 bases). V lost 3 bases and J 7 bases, leaving 18 bases between the germline ends. CDR1 is GTSNPN and CDR2 is SVGIG in the germline V gene (reference sequence). The CDR3 runs 14 residues.

This chain links TRBV28 with TRBJ2-1, with 7 bases identical to TRBD1. J lost 10 bases, V lost 6 bases, and 15 bases had no gene match. The length of the CDR3 is 15 residues. From germline, CDR1 is MDHEN and CDR2 SYDVKM. CDR3 loop: CASREFRDSLSEQFF. The CDR3 coding sequence is TGTGCCAGCAGGGAATTCCGGGACAGCCTCTCCGAGCAGTTCTTC.

This chain uses TRBV6-5 with TRBJ2-2, with 10 positions matching TRBD2. Germline V CDR1 and CDR2: MNHEY, SVGAGI. J lost 13 bases, V lost 0 bases, and 11 bases had no gene match. This CDR3 is built from 16 residues. The CDR3 is CASSYSRLAGDVGLFF. The CDR3 nucleotides are TGTGCCAGCAGTTACTCGAGGCTAGCGGGAGACGTCGGGCTGTTTTTT.

The CDR3 spells CASSLWVYSDTEAFF. Here the CDR3 DNA reads TGTGCCAGCAGCTTATGGGTCTACTCGGACACTGAAGCTTTCTTT. The chain combines TRBV7-9 with TRBJ1-1; D remains ambiguous. Trimming took off 2 bases at V and 3 bases at J, with 13 bases between the two ends. This CDR3 is 15 amino acids long. Germline CDR1 reads SEHNR; CDR2 reads FQNEAQ (reference sequence).

The CDR3 DNA sequence: TGTGCCAGCAGTGACCAGGGCCGCCACGGGACCTTC. This sequence encodes CASSDQGRHGTF. The chain recombines TRBV6-1 with TRBJ1-2, with D tentatively TRBD1 (5 bases). CDR1 is MNHNS, CDR2 SASEGT, per germline. CDR3 length equals 12 residues. Trimming cost V 3 bases and J 14 bases, with 16 bases left between them.

The chain recombines TRBV5-6 with TRBJ2-5; the D gene is possibly TRBD2 (5 bases). Germline V gives CDR1 SGHDT, CDR2 YYEEEE. The CDR3 is 14 residues long. Trimming took 6 bases from V and 9 from J, leaving 21 bases between them. The DNA for the CDR3 is TGTGCCAGCACCATGGTCGGCGGGCCATGGGCCCAGTACTTC. Protein product: CASTMVGGPWAQYF.

The V call is TRBV12-5, the J call TRBJ2-7; the D is unclear. With 1 base removed from V and 2 bases from J, the gap between germline ends came to 15 bases. This CDR3 has 16 residues. In germline, CDR1 is LGHNT, CDR2 FRNRAP. The CDR3 loop reads CASGLETGFPTYEQYF. The CDR3 DNA reads as TGTGCTAGTGGTTTGGAAACCGGATTTCCCACCTACGAGCAGTACTTC.

The chain has TRBV27 and TRBJ2-7; D possibly matches TRBD1 or TRBD2 (6 bases each). Trimming pared 0 bases from V and 6 bases from J, leaving 15 bases between. The CDR3 runs 15 residues. The germline V gene encodes CDR1 MNHEY and CDR2 SMNVEV (reference sequence). In DNA, the CDR3 is TGTGCCAGCAGTTTATCAACGGGGGCCGTAGGCGAGCAGTACTTC. Protein sequence: CASSLSTGAVGEQYF.

This clone came up once. This rearrangement joins TRBV20-1 to TRBJ2-7, with D uncertain. V lost 5 bases, J lost 4 bases, and 9 bases lay in between. CDR1 is DFQATT, CDR2 SNEGSKA, per germline (reference sequence). This CDR3 comprises 11 residues. CDR3 DNA: TGCAGTGCTTTCCCGGTTTACGAGCAGTACTTC. Amino acids: CSAFPVYEQYF.

The chain employs TRBV18 and TRBJ1-1, with no clear D. CDR1 is KGHSH and CDR2 is LQKENI in the germline V gene. The CDR3 runs to 15 residues. V was clipped by 2 bases and J by 1 base, with 11 bases between them. This CDR3 reads CASSPMSLGNTEAFF. In DNA, the CDR3 is TGTGCCAGCTCACCAATGAGTCTCGGGAACACTGAAGCTTTCTTT.

V and J are TRBV18 and TRBJ1-5, with D perhaps TRBD1 (5 bases). Germline V gene data show CDR1 as KGHSH and CDR2 as LQKENI. The CDR3 totals 15 residues. Between the trimmed V and J ends, which lost 3 bases and 2 bases, there was a span of 11 bases. The CDR3 region is CASSPEGRGNQPQHF. DNA of the CDR3: TGTGCCAGCTCACCGGAGGGCAGGGGCAATCAGCCCCAGCATTTT.

V gene TRBV5-6 combines with J gene TRBJ1-1; 7 bases align to TRBD1. Germline V gene sequence: CDR1 SGHDT, CDR2 YYEEEE. V lost 0 bases and J lost 0; bases outside the gene matches: 5. The CDR3 spans 16 residues. The CDR3 loop reads CASSLADRVLNTEAFF. The CDR3 nucleotides read TGTGCCAGCAGCTTGGCCGACAGGGTTTTGAACACTGAAGCTTTCTTT.

V and J are TRBV7-9 and TRBJ2-7, with a weak D call TRBD2 (5 bases). This CDR3 is built from 15 residues. Germline CDR1 is SEHNR and CDR2 is FQNEAQ (reference sequence). V lost 1 base and J 0 bases, leaving 10 bases between the germline ends. DNA of the CDR3: TGTGCCAGCAGCTTAGGGTACACTAGCTCCTACGAGCAGTACTTC. It is translated as CASSLGYTSSYEQYF.

This clone appeared once. The genes are TRBV4-1 and TRBJ2-5; D is perhaps TRBD2 (5 bases). Germline V gives CDR1 MGHRA, CDR2 YSYEKL. V was trimmed by 3 bases and J by 4 bases, leaving 9 bases between them. CDR3 length: 13 residues. CDR3 nucleotides: TGCGCCAGCAGCCATCAACGGGGAGAGACCCAGTACTTC. Amino acids: CASSHQRGETQYF.

V gene TRBV29-1 combines with J gene TRBJ2-7; TRBD2 aligns across 9 bases. CDR1 and CDR2 from the germline V gene are SQVTM and ANQGSEA. The V segment lost 3 bases and the J segment 0 bases; nucleotides outside the gene matches: 6. The CDR3 runs 15 residues. CDR3 in DNA: TGCAGCGTTGAGGCTACTAGCGGGCACTCCTACGAGCAGTACTTC. This sequence encodes CSVEATSGHSYEQYF.

This rearrangement joins TRBV5-1 to TRBJ2-3; possibly TRBD2 for D (6 bases). The V end was cut by 4 bases, the J end by 4 bases, with 7 bases between. Germline values: CDR1 SGHRS, CDR2 YFSETQ. The CDR3 is made up of 12 amino acids. CDR3 coding DNA: TGCGCCAGCAGCGGGGGGTCAGATACGCAGTATTTT. Translation: CASSGGSDTQYF.

The genes are TRBV18 and TRBJ2-3, with D hard to call. Germline V gene sequence: CDR1 KGHSH, CDR2 LQKENI. V lost 4 bases to trimming and J lost 6 bases, with 11 bases between them. This CDR3 spans 13 amino acids. The CDR3 here is CASSRPRRDTQYF. CDR3 nucleotide sequence: TGTGCCAGCTCACGTCCACGTCGGGATACGCAGTATTTT.

The chain carries TRBV18 and TRBJ2-1; either TRBD1 or TRBD2 may fit D (5 bases each). Trimming took 3 bases from V and 6 from J, leaving 18 bases between them. The germline V gene has CDR1 KGHSH and CDR2 LQKENI. The CDR3 covers 16 residues. The CDR3 nucleotides read TGTGCCAGCTCACCCCTAGTCACCTCGGGGCTCAATGAGCAGTTCTTC. It specifies CASSPLVTSGLNEQFF.

The chain employs TRBV14 and TRBJ2-7; a weak D match, TRBD1 (5 bases). V was shortened by 1 base and J by 3 bases, with 10 bases between the two germline ends. Germline CDR1 SGHDN, CDR2 FVKESK. The CDR3 has 14 residues. The chain's CDR3 is CASSQAGKFYEQYF. The CDR3 nucleotides are TGTGCCAGCAGCCAAGCAGGGAAGTTCTACGAGCAGTACTTC.

This clone showed up just once. J is TRBJ1-6 and V is TRBV27, with D tentatively TRBD1 (5 bases). The germline gives CDR1 MNHEY, CDR2 SMNVEV (reference sequence). V gave up 7 bases and J gave up 7 bases, with 11 bases separating them. This CDR3 is built from 13 residues. CDR3 sequence (DNA): TGTGCCAGCACCCGGACACCCAATTCACCCCTCCACTTT. This sequence encodes CASTRTPNSPLHF.

The rearrangement joins TRBV5-6 to TRBJ2-1, with D perhaps being TRBD1 or TRBD2 (5 bases each). The V gene's germline CDR1 is SGHDT and CDR2 YYEEEE. The CDR3 length is 13 residues. Trimming took 0 bases from V and 10 from J, leaving 11 bases between them. CDR3 DNA: TGTGCCAGCAGCTTGGCGCCAGGGACCGAGCAGTTCTTC. It translates to CASSLAPGTEQFF.

This clone has just one count. The chain couples TRBV18 to TRBJ2-3; tentatively, D is TRBD2 (5 bases). The CDR3 totals 13 residues. Trimming stripped 5 bases from V and 2 bases from J, with 8 bases between. The germline V gene has CDR1 KGHSH and CDR2 LQKENI. CDR3 sequence reads: CASSAGVTDTQYF. DNA of the CDR3: TGTGCCAGCTCAGCCGGGGTCACAGATACGCAGTATTTT.

The genes are TRBV5-6 and TRBJ1-2, with 8 nucleotides matching TRBD1. The CDR3 consists of 14 residues. Trimming cost V 3 bases and J 3 bases; bases outside gene matches: 4. Germline V lookup: CDR1 SGHDT, CDR2 YYEEEE. The CDR3 loop is CASSSQGVDYGYTF. CDR3 bases: TGTGCCAGCAGCTCACAGGGGGTGGACTATGGCTACACCTTC.

V is TRBV5-1 and J is TRBJ2-2; D is tentatively TRBD1 or TRBD2 (5 bases each). Trimming left V 9 bases short and J 1 base short, with 13 bases between. Germline V gene lookup returns CDR1 SGHRS and CDR2 YFSETQ. This CDR3 contains 14 residues. The CDR3 reads CATGRGLNTGELFF. Written as DNA, the CDR3 is TGCGCCACGGGTCGGGGCCTGAACACCGGGGAGCTGTTTTTT.

The chain is built from TRBV5-1 and TRBJ2-2; maybe TRBD1 (6 bases). Trimming cost V 0 bases and J 3 bases, with 9 bases left between them. The length of the CDR3 is 15 residues. Germline assignment: CDR1 SGHRS and CDR2 YFSETQ. CDR3 bases: TGCGCCAGCAGCTTGGCCACAGGGTACACCGGGGAGCTGTTTTTT. Translating it yields CASSLATGYTGELFF.

The rearrangement links TRBV5-1 to TRBJ1-2; no clear D. Trimming took off 4 bases at V and 0 bases at J, with 10 bases between the two ends. The CDR3 length is 14 residues. CDR1 is SGHRS and CDR2 is YFSETQ in the germline V gene. The CDR3 region has the DNA TGCGCCAGCAGCATAGGACCTCCTAACTATGGCTACACCTTC. It translates to CASSIGPPNYGYTF. The complete variable domain, with remaining parts taken from reference TRBV5-1 and TRBJ1-2, reads KAGVTQTPRYLIKTRGQQVTLSCSPISGHRSVSWYQQTPGQGLQFLFEYFSETQRNKGNFPGRFSGRQFSNSRSEMNVSTLELGDSALYLCASSIGPPNYGYTFGSGTRLTVV.

This clone was seen just once. CDR3 sequence reads: CASSGLGLQETQYF. The CDR3 DNA follows: TGTGCCAGCAGTGGGCTAGGGTTACAAGAGACCCAGTACTTC. The rearrangement links TRBV2 to TRBJ2-5; D remains unclear. The CDR3 is made up of 14 amino acids. Germline CDR1 is SNHLY and CDR2 is FYNNEI. The V gene lost 4 bases and the J gene lost 2 bases, with 11 bases spanning the gap.

The J gene is TRBJ2-7, the V gene TRBV6-6; 7 bases are a match to TRBD1. The CDR3 length is 13 residues. V dropped 6 bases and J dropped 5; count of bases not matched to a gene: 7. Germline V lookup: CDR1 MNHNY, CDR2 SVGAGI (reference sequence). The CDR3 nucleotides read TGTGCCAGCAGACCGGACAGGTATAACGAGCAGTACTTC. Translation gives CASRPDRYNEQYF.

The chain employs TRBV6-1 and TRBJ2-7; 9 bases fit TRBD1. This CDR3 spans 14 amino acids. CDR1 and CDR2 from the germline V gene are MNHNS and SASEGT. J was trimmed by 3 bases and V by 6 bases; bases with no gene match: 6. The CDR3 coding sequence is TGTGCCAGCAGCGGAATGGGACAGGGCTACGAGCAGTACTTC. This encodes CASSGMGQGYEQYF.

V and J are TRBV7-9 and TRBJ2-3; TRBD2 matches 11 bases. With V trimmed by 5 bases and J by 6 bases, 10 bases remained unmatched. The CDR3 runs 16 residues. Germline V gives CDR1 SEHNR, CDR2 FQNEAQ (reference sequence). For the CDR3, the DNA is TGTGCCAGCAGCCTACTGACTAGCGGGATGAGGGATACGCAGTATTTT. Its protein product is CASSLLTSGMRDTQYF.

The rearrangement joins TRBV4-2 to TRBJ1-5; D remains unclear. Germline values: CDR1 LGHNA, CDR2 YNFKEQ. Trimming removed 0 bases from V and 5 bases from J, with 8 bases in between. This CDR3 spans 14 amino acids. CDR3: CASSQEGSDQPQHF. In DNA form, the CDR3 reads TGTGCCAGCAGCCAAGAGGGTAGTGATCAGCCCCAGCATTTT.

J is TRBJ1-5 and V is TRBV27; D is unresolved. The CDR3 is 14 residues long. V was shortened by 7 bases and J by 0 bases, with 10 bases between the two germline ends. Germline V gene lookup returns CDR1 MNHEY and CDR2 SMNVEV (reference sequence). CDR3 region: CASKGSDSNQPQHF. CDR3 coding DNA: TGTGCCAGCAAGGGTAGTGATAGCAATCAGCCCCAGCATTTT.